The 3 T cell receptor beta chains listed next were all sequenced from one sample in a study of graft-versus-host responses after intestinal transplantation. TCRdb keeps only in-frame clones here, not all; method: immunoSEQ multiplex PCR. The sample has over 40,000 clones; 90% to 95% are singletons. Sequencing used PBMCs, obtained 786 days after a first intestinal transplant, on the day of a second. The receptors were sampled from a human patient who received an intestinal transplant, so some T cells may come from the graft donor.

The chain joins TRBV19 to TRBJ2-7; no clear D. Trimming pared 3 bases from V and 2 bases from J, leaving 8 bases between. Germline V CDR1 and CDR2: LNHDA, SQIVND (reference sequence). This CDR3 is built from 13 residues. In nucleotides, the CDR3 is TGTGCCAGTAGTATGGGCCGGACCTACGAGCAGTACTTC. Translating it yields CASSMGRTYEQYF.

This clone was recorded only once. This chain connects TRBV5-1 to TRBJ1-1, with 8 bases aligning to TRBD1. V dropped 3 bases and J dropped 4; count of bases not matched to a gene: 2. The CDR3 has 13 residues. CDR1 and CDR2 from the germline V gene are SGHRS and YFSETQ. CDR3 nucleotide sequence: TGCGCCAGCAGCTCAGGACAGGGCACTGAAGCTTTCTTT. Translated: CASSSGQGTEAFF.

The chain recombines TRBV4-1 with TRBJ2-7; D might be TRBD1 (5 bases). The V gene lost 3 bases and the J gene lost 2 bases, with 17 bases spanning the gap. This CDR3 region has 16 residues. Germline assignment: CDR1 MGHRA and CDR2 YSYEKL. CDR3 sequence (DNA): TGCGCCAGCAGCCAGGCCACTACCGACAGACCCTACGAGCAGTACTTC. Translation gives CASSQATTDRPYEQYF.